The clone carrying this T cell receptor beta chain was seen a handful of times. Its antigen remains unidentified. Trimming left V 5 bases short and J 2 bases short, with 7 bases between. This CDR3 comprises 13 residues. Germline CDR1 SGHTA, CDR2 FQGNSA. The data originate from a study of blood T cells in healthy people across ages. Study-level results: Among long-lived donors, naive CD4+ cells were more numerous and diversity higher than in aged donors.

Samples each yielded at least 5.5 micrograms of total RNA. A second roughly 7 to 12 cycle PCR used barcoded and J-beta primers. The template-switch adaptor was a 5' adaptor with 12 random nucleotides. It tagged each cDNA molecule. TCRdb re-called the 5' RACE reads with MiXCR, one entry per CDR3 protein. The profile covers 590,000 or so distinct CDR3 sequences, with about 30% appearing a single time and approximately 15% taken by the ten largest. The source material was blood. The J gene is TRBJ1-3, the V gene TRBV7-2; D is undetermined. This receptor was identified in a woman aged 80 or over in good health. For the CDR3, the DNA is TGTGCCAGCAGCGCAGTTCCTGGAAACACCATATATTTT. It translates to CASSAVPGNTIYF.